The present T cell receptor (beta chain) was sequenced within a study of T cell repertoires in cytomegalovirus infection. Overall study context: Alongside well-studied HLA-B-restricted CMV epitopes, recently identified HLA-C-restricted CMV epitopes were also used.

Worth noting for this clonotype: Its antigen is not known.

TCRdb reprocessed the reads with MiXCR, giving one entry per CDR3 protein. The table has 700,000 to 850,000 distinct CDR3 sequences, 30% to 35% seen once. V dropped 6 bases and J dropped 4 bases, with 12 bases sitting between them. This CDR3 is 13 amino acids long. Germline lookup yields CDR1 MNHNS and CDR2 SASEGT. This receptor was obtained from a human donor in good health (CMV status not recorded). Some clones in this sample may be carry-over from other donors' samples. The chain joins TRBV6-1 to TRBJ2-5; no reliable D call. The sequences come from cultured CD8+ T cells from PBMCs, collected from culture after CMV antigen stimulation. The CDR3 loop reads CASSPQELETQYF. The CDR3 DNA is TGTGCCAGCAGCCCCCAGGAGCTAGAGACCCAGTACTTC.